What follows are 27 T cell receptor beta chains derived from one specimen sequenced in a study of T cell responses to AZD1222 COVID-19 vaccine. Profiling relied on immunoSEQ multiplex PCR, and the TCRdb table lists in-frame clones only, not all of them. Of approximately 150,000 clones in the sample, 94% were seen once. This material consisted of peripheral blood, taken 28 days after the second AZD1222 dose. These receptors all stem from an adult who received the AZD1222 COVID-19 vaccine.

The V and J genes are TRBV6-5 and TRBJ1-1, with 8 positions matching TRBD1. This CDR3 is 15 amino acids long. CDR1 is MNHEY and CDR2 is SVGAGI in the germline V gene. The ends lost 6 bases at V and 1 base at J; junction bases unmatched: 7. The CDR3 DNA follows: TGTGCCAGCAGACCCACCGGGACAGGGAACACTGAAGCTTTCTTT. It specifies CASRPTGTGNTEAFF.

This sequence joins TRBV6-2 or TRBV6-3 and TRBJ2-1, with D unresolved. This CDR3 has 12 amino acids. CDR1 and CDR2 (germline): MNHEY, SVGEGT. V lost 6 bases, J lost 2 bases, and 5 bases lay in between. The CDR3 loop reads CASSRTYNEQFF. The DNA of the CDR3 is TGTGCCAGCAGCAGAACCTACAATGAGCAGTTCTTC.

The chain combines TRBV4-1 with TRBJ2-5; TRBD2 matches 10 bases. V trimming: 3 bases; J trimming: 4 bases; junction bases outside the gene matches: 8. Germline V gene sequence: CDR1 MGHRA, CDR2 YSYEKL. This CDR3 has 16 amino acids. The CDR3 protein is CASSHTSGRAPETQYF. CDR3 nucleotide sequence: TGCGCCAGCAGCCATACCAGCGGGAGGGCCCCAGAGACCCAGTACTTC.

V and J are TRBV3-1 (or the pseudogene TRBV3-2) and TRBJ2-7, with TRBD1 as a possible D gene (6 bases). Germline CDR1 reads LGHDT; CDR2 reads YNNKEL (reference sequence). The CDR3 covers 17 residues. V gave up 2 bases and J gave up 4 bases, with 21 bases separating them. CDR3 sequence (DNA): TGTGCCAGCAGCCAAAGTTGGGACCCGGACAGAAGATACGAGCAGTACTTC. It codes for CASSQSWDPDRRYEQYF.

This clone occurred once. The V call is TRBV5-4, the J call TRBJ1-1, with D perhaps matching TRBD1 (5 bases). The CDR3 loop spans 14 amino acids. V lost 4 bases, J lost 7 bases, and 17 bases lay in between. Germline lookup yields CDR1 SGHNT and CDR2 YYREEE (reference sequence). CDR3 sequence reads: CASSRGTVGNEAFF. CDR3 nucleotides: TGTGCCAGCAGCCGCGGGACGGTCGGGAATGAAGCTTTCTTT.

The chain carries TRBV6-6 and TRBJ2-1, with D possibly TRBD2 on 6 matching bases. V lost 7 bases and J 7 bases, leaving 17 bases between the germline ends. CDR1 is MNHNY and CDR2 is SVGAGI in the germline V gene (reference sequence). The CDR3 is made up of 14 amino acids. The CDR3 region has the DNA TGTGCCAGCACCCATCGGAGGGCGGGGAATGAGCAGTTCTTC. Protein: CASTHRRAGNEQFF.

CDR3 protein: CASSPSGSSYNEQFF. In DNA form, the CDR3 reads TGTGCCAGCTCACCTAGCGGTAGCTCCTACAATGAGCAGTTCTTC. The rearrangement joins TRBV18 to TRBJ2-1; tentatively, D is TRBD2 (6 bases). This CDR3 has 15 residues. The V gene's germline CDR1 is KGHSH and CDR2 LQKENI. V was pared by 3 bases and J by 0 bases, with 9 bases between.

This chain uses TRBV5-1 with TRBJ1-2, with TRBD1 matching over 8 bases. This CDR3 spans 17 amino acids. Germline V gives CDR1 SGHRS, CDR2 YFSETQ. The junction had 13 bases not matched to a gene; V was cut back by 3 bases and J by 3 bases. Here the CDR3 DNA reads TGCGCCAGCAGCTCGACTTCCGGACAGGGCCTGCACTATGGCTACACCTTC. It codes for CASSSTSGQGLHYGYTF.

The chain links TRBV7-3 to TRBJ2-1; TRBD2 aligns across 7 bases. V dropped 3 bases and J dropped 7; count of bases not matched to a gene: 9. The CDR3 sequence is 15 residues long. The V gene's germline CDR1 is SGHTA and CDR2 FQGTGA. CDR3 coding DNA: TGTGCCAGCAGCTTGTTGGCGGGAGTGGCTAATGAGCAGTTCTTC. Protein: CASSLLAGVANEQFF.

This chain links TRBV28 with TRBJ1-2; a weak D match, TRBD1 (5 bases). This CDR3 has 15 residues. The ends were cut back, 4 bases at V and 4 bases at J, with 16 bases in the middle. Germline V gene lookup returns CDR1 MDHEN and CDR2 SYDVKM. The CDR3 DNA sequence: TGTGCCAGCAGTTCTCCTGTGGGGGGTAGCTATGGCTACACCTTC. Translating it yields CASSSPVGGSYGYTF.

This clone was found once. The chain employs TRBV18 and TRBJ2-1, with 7 bases matching TRBD2. CDR3 length: 15 residues. The V segment lost 2 bases and the J segment 9 bases; nucleotides outside the gene matches: 10. The V gene's germline CDR1 is KGHSH and CDR2 LQKENI. The CDR3 here is CASSPGRAGVGEQFF. DNA for the CDR3: TGTGCCAGCTCACCAGGGAGGGCGGGCGTTGGTGAGCAGTTCTTC.

The chain carries TRBV18 and TRBJ2-3, with D maybe TRBD2 (5 bases). Germline V lookup: CDR1 KGHSH, CDR2 LQKENI. This CDR3 contains 13 residues. Deletions cut 4 bases from V and 6 bases from J, with 11 bases between. The CDR3: CASSLSGLDTQYF. In nucleotides, the CDR3 is TGTGCCAGCTCACTCTCGGGGTTGGATACGCAGTATTTT.

The chain couples TRBV30 to TRBJ1-1, with D unclear. Germline V CDR1 and CDR2: GTSNPN, SVGIG (reference sequence). The CDR3 runs to 10 residues. Trimming took off 7 bases at V and 5 bases at J, with 8 bases between the two ends. The CDR3 reads CASDKTEAFF. CDR3 sequence (DNA): TGTGCCTCGGATAAGACTGAAGCTTTCTTT.

The chain uses TRBV6-6 and TRBJ2-7, with 8 nucleotides matching TRBD2. Looked up from germline, CDR1 is MNHNY and CDR2 is SVGAGI (reference sequence). The CDR3 spans 15 residues. V was clipped by 1 base and J by 1 base; unmatched bases: 3. The DNA for the CDR3 is TGTGCCAGCAGTTACTTTACTAGCGGATCCTACGAGCAGTACTTC. This codes for CASSYFTSGSYEQYF.

This clone has only one observation. The genes are TRBV28 and TRBJ1-5, with 11 bases aligning to TRBD1. Losses at the gene ends were 3 bases for V and 1 base for J; bases not matched to a gene: 8. Germline CDR1 and CDR2: MDHEN and SYDVKM. The CDR3 totals 18 residues. The CDR3 DNA follows: TGTGCCAGCAGTTTCCCCGGACAGGGGGCGCGGAGCAATCAGCCCCAGCATTTT. It encodes CASSFPGQGARSNQPQHF.

The chain links TRBV9 to TRBJ1-4, with D possibly being TRBD1 (6 bases). Germline V lookup: CDR1 SGDLS, CDR2 YYNGEE. This CDR3 has 14 amino acids. V lost 3 bases to trimming and J lost 4 bases, with 10 bases between them. The CDR3 region is CASSGQEFNEKLFF. The CDR3 DNA follows: TGTGCCAGCAGCGGACAGGAGTTTAATGAAAAACTGTTTTTT.

V gene TRBV6-5 combines with J gene TRBJ2-3; D might be TRBD1 (6 bases). This CDR3 region has 15 residues. V was trimmed by 0 bases and J by 3 bases, leaving 10 bases between them. CDR1 and CDR2 (germline): MNHEY, SVGAGI. The CDR3 DNA sequence: TGTGCCAGCAGTTACTCGTGGGGGCGAACAGATACGCAGTATTTT. The encoded protein is CASSYSWGRTDTQYF.

The chain has TRBV6-5 and TRBJ1-1, with D tentatively TRBD1 (6 bases). V shed 3 bases and J shed 7 bases, with 9 bases lying between them. Germline CDR1 is MNHEY and CDR2 is SVGAGI. The CDR3 is 12 residues long. The DNA for the CDR3 is TGTGCCAGCAGTTATACAGGGCTTGAAGCTTTCTTT. It specifies CASSYTGLEAFF.

This chain uses TRBV7-6 with TRBJ2-1, with 15 bases identical to TRBD2. CDR3 size: 20 residues. Germline V gene data show CDR1 as SGHVS and CDR2 as FNYEAQ. J lost 0 bases, V lost 4 bases, and 10 bases had no gene match. The CDR3 nucleotides read TGTGCCAGCAGCTCACCGGGACTAGCGGGAGGCCCTAGCTCCTACAATGAGCAGTTCTTC. Translated, it gives CASSSPGLAGGPSSYNEQFF.

The chain has TRBV19 and TRBJ2-7, with 14 bases fitting TRBD2. The CDR3 runs 18 residues. The germline gives CDR1 LNHDA, CDR2 SQIVND (reference sequence). Unmatched junction bases numbered 12, after V lost 4 bases and J lost 4 bases. The CDR3 nucleotides read TGTGCCAGTAGTAACTCACCGGGACTAGCGGGAGTCACTTACGAGCAGTACTTC. Its protein is CASSNSPGLAGVTYEQYF.

V usage is TRBV10-3 and J usage is TRBJ2-1; 11 bases map to TRBD2. Germline V lookup: CDR1 ENHRY, CDR2 SYGVKD. V was pared by 9 bases and J by 3 bases, with 7 bases of the junction left unmatched. The CDR3 is 15 residues long. For the CDR3, the DNA is TGTGCCATAGGATCCGGGACTAGCGGCTACAATGAGCAGTTCTTC. This codes for CAIGSGTSGYNEQFF.

This chain joins TRBV7-2 and TRBJ1-5; TRBD1 is a possible D gene (6 bases). Germline CDR1 SGHTA, CDR2 FQGNSA. Trimming stripped 3 bases from V and 0 bases from J, with 12 bases between. This CDR3 is 16 amino acids long. The CDR3, as DNA: TGTGCCAGCAGCTTGGGGGGCTCACTTAGCAATCAGCCCCAGCATTTT. It codes for CASSLGGSLSNQPQHF. Complete variable domain (other parts from reference TRBV7-2 and TRBJ1-5): GAGVSQSPSNKVTEKGKDVELRCDPISGHTALYWYRQSLGQGLEFLIYFQGNSAPDKSGLPSDRFSAERTGGSVSTLTIQRTQQEDSAVYLCASSLGGSLSNQPQHFGDGTRLSIL.

As regards this clone: The same CDR3 can be traced to other DNA sequences in this sample. The chain has TRBV28 and TRBJ1-5, with D perhaps TRBD1 (5 bases). From germline, CDR1 is MDHEN and CDR2 SYDVKM. CDR3 length: 12 amino acids. The germline V and J ends were trimmed by 8 bases and 7 bases, with 12 bases remaining between them. The CDR3 reads CASSSGGQPQHF. Written as DNA, the CDR3 is TGTGCCAGCTCCTCGGGGGGGCAGCCCCAGCATTTT.

This chain uses TRBV19 with TRBJ2-7, with 12 bases aligning to TRBD2. CDR3 length equals 19 residues. V was pared by 4 bases and J by 4 bases, with 17 bases of the junction left unmatched. Germline values: CDR1 LNHDA, CDR2 SQIVND (reference sequence). In nucleotides, the CDR3 is TGTGCCAGTAGTACCCGTCGAAAAGCTCTAGCGGGAGGGTCGTACGAGCAGTACTTC. Protein sequence: CASSTRRKALAGGSYEQYF. The variable domain in full, with the rest retrieved from reference TRBV19 and TRBJ2-7, is DGGITQSPKYLFRKEGQNVTLSCEQNLNHDAMYWYRQDPGQGLRLIYYSQIVNDFQKGDIAEGYSVSREKKESFPLTVTSAQKNPTAFYLCASSTRRKALAGGSYEQYFGPGTRLTVT.

The chain joins TRBV6-5 to TRBJ2-1; D uncertain. The V end was cut by 6 bases, the J end by 8 bases, with 20 bases between. CDR3 length: 15 residues. CDR1 and CDR2 (germline): MNHEY, SVGAGI. This chain's CDR3 is CASRVKRTVSYEQFF. CDR3 DNA sequence: TGTGCCAGCAGAGTGAAAAGAACGGTGAGCTATGAGCAGTTCTTC.

This clone came up a few times. This rearrangement joins TRBV2 to TRBJ2-7, with TRBD2 matching 12 bases. The CDR3 is 16 amino acids. J lost 7 bases, V lost 3 bases, and 10 bases had no gene match. Germline V gives CDR1 SNHLY, CDR2 FYNNEI. The CDR3 is CASSESRTSGAREQYF. CDR3 DNA: TGTGCCAGCAGTGAGAGTCGGACTAGCGGGGCACGAGAGCAGTACTTC.

This chain connects TRBV29-1 to TRBJ1-2; D is undetermined. Germline CDR1 and CDR2: SQVTM and ANQGSEA. The CDR3 sequence is 14 residues long. V dropped 0 bases and J dropped 4 bases, with 12 bases sitting between them. CDR3 bases: TGCAGCGTTGAAGATCAGAGGTCGCGCTATGGCTACACCTTC. It yields the protein CSVEDQRSRYGYTF.